These 7 T cell receptor beta chains were all obtained from the same sample, sequenced in a study of blood T cell repertoires in COVID-19. The assay was immunoSEQ multiplex PCR, and TCRdb's table has in-frame clones only and misses some. The sample comprises some 280,000 clones, around nine tenths of which are singletons, and around an eighth rests with the top ten. Sequencing used peripheral blood. Receptors were obtained from a woman aged 55-70 years with acute or convalescent COVID-19.

Regarding this clone: This sample also contains other DNA sequences that code for the same CDR3. The gene calls are TRBV9 and TRBJ1-1; D gene unclear. The germline V and J ends were trimmed by 2 bases and 1 base, with 9 bases remaining between them. The CDR3 sequence is 14 residues long. Germline CDR1 SGDLS, CDR2 YYNGEE. In nucleotides, the CDR3 is TGTGCCAGCAGCGTGACGGGAGGGAACACTGAAGCTTTCTTT. It codes for CASSVTGGNTEAFF.

The CDR3 DNA reads as TGTGCCAGCAGTTCAGAGGAGAACTCTGGAAACACCATATATTTT. It yields the protein CASSSEENSGNTIYF. The V and J genes are TRBV28 and TRBJ1-3; D gene unclear. There are 15 residues in the CDR3. Germline CDR1 MDHEN, CDR2 SYDVKM. Deletions cut 4 bases from V and 0 bases from J, with 10 bases between.

The gene calls are TRBV7-2 and TRBJ1-2; D gene ambiguous. Trimming removed 1 base at V and 7 bases at J, with 13 bases between. The CDR3 length is 14 residues. Germline CDR1 and CDR2: SGHTA and FQGNSA. The chain's CDR3 is CASSLGVESGGYTF. In DNA, the CDR3 is TGTGCCAGCAGCTTAGGAGTCGAATCCGGTGGCTACACCTTC. Using reference TRBV7-2 and TRBJ1-2 for the parts outside the CDR3, the full variable domain is GAGVSQSPSNKVTEKGKDVELRCDPISGHTALYWYRQSLGQGLEFLIYFQGNSAPDKSGLPSDRFSAERTGGSVSTLTIQRTQQEDSAVYLCASSLGVESGGYTFGSGTRLTVV.

V gene TRBV28 combines with J gene TRBJ1-2; the D gene is possibly TRBD1 (6 bases). Trimming took off 2 bases at V and 7 bases at J, with 11 bases between the two ends. The CDR3 has 13 residues. Germline V gene sequence: CDR1 MDHEN, CDR2 SYDVKM. The CDR3 sequence: CASSLRGARGYTF. The CDR3 DNA sequence: TGTGCCAGCAGTTTACGGGGGGCGCGTGGCTACACCTTC.

J is TRBJ2-7 and V is TRBV2; the match to TRBD2 covers 7 bases. Trimming took 8 bases from V and 0 from J; bases not matched to a gene: 13. This CDR3 is built from 16 residues. The germline V gene has CDR1 SNHLY and CDR2 FYNNEI. This chain's CDR3 is CASLREDLLNSYEQYF. The CDR3, as DNA: TGTGCCAGCCTCCGGGAGGATCTTTTAAACTCCTACGAGCAGTACTTC.

The V gene is TRBV28, the J gene TRBJ2-1; the match to TRBD2 covers 8 bases. This CDR3 spans 16 amino acids. J was trimmed by 0 bases and V by 3 bases; bases with no gene match: 4. The germline CDR1 and CDR2 sequences are MDHEN and SYDVKM. The CDR3, as DNA: TGTGCCAGCAGTTTTCAACTAGCGGACTCCTACAATGAGCAGTTCTTC. Translation: CASSFQLADSYNEQFF.

This clone has a single count. V usage is TRBV24-1 and J usage is TRBJ2-7, with TRBD2 identical over 7 bases. The CDR3 loop spans 14 amino acids. The V segment lost 9 bases and the J segment 5 bases; nucleotides outside the gene matches: 12. Germline-derived CDR1 and CDR2 are KGHDR and SFDVKD. Here the CDR3 DNA reads TGTGCCACCCCCCCCGAGGGAGGGCCCGACGAGCAGTACTTC. This gives the protein CATPPEGGPDEQYF.